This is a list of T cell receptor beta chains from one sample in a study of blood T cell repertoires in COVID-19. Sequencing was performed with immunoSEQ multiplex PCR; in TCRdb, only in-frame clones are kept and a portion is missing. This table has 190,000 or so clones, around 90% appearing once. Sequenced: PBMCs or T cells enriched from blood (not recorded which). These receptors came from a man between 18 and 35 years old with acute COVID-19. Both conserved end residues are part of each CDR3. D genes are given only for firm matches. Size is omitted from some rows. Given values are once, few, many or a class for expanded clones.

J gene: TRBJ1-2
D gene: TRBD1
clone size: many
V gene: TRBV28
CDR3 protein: CASSTGASNYGYTF
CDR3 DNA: TGTGCCAGCAGTACAGGGGCTTCTAACTATGGCTACACCTTC

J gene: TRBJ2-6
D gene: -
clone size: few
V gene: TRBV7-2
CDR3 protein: CASSPRVLSSGANVLTF
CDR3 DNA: TGTGCCAGCAGCCCCCGGGTCCTCAGCTCTGGGGCCAACGTCCTGACTTTC

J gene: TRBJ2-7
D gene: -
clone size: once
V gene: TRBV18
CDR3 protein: CASSPIATEQYF
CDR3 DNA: TGTGCCAGCTCACCAATAGCGACCGAGCAGTACTTC

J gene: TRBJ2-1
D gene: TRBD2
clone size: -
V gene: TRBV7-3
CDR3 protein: CASSLISLAGGSNEQFF
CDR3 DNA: TGTGCCAGCAGCTTAATTTCTCTAGCGGGAGGGAGTAATGAGCAGTTCTTC

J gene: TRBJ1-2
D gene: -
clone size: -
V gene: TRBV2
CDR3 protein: CASRGLAAYGYTF
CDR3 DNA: TGTGCCAGCAGAGGATTGGCGGCCTATGGCTACACCTTC

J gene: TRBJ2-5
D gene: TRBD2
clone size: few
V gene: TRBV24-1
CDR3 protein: CATSDSTGTSLTQETQYF
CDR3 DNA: TGTGCCACCAGTGATTCTACCGGGACTAGTTTAACCCAAGAGACCCAGTACTTC

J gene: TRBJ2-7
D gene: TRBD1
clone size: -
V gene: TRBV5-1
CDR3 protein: CASSLRGQGYEQYF
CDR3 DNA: TGCGCCAGCAGCTTGCGGGGACAGGGCTACGAGCAGTACTTC

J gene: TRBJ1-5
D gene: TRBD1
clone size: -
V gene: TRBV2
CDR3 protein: CASTEQGAGWNQPQHF
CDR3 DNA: TGTGCCAGCACCGAACAGGGGGCGGGTTGGAATCAGCCCCAGCATTTT

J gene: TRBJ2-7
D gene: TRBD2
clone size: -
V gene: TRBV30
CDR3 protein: CAWSVGGGPGNEQYF
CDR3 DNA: TGTGCCTGGAGTGTCGGGGGAGGGCCCGGGAACGAGCAGTACTTC

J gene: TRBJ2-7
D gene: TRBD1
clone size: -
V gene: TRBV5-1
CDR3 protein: CASSPTGSYEQYF
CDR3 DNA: TGCGCCAGCAGCCCGACAGGGTCCTACGAGCAGTACTTC

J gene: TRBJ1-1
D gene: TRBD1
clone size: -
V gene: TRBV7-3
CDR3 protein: CASSLLRDRRSDTEAFF
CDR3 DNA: TGTGCCAGCAGCTTATTACGGGACAGGAGGTCCGACACTGAAGCTTTCTTT

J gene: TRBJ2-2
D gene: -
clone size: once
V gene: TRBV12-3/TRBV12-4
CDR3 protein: CASTPSNTGELFF
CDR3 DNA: TGTGCCAGCACCCCCTCCAACACCGGGGAGCTGTTTTTT

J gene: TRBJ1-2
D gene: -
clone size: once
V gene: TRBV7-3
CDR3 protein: CASSLDLLGGGYTF
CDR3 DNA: TGTGCCAGCAGCTTGGACCTTCTCGGAGGCGGCTACACCTTC

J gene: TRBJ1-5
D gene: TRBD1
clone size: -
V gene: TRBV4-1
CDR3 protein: CASSQGDRASSNQPQHF
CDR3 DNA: TGCGCCAGCAGCCAAGGAGACAGGGCGAGCAGCAATCAGCCCCAGCATTTT

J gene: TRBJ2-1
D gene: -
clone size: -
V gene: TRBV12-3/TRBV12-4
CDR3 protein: CASTTTNYNEQFF
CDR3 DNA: TGTGCCAGCACCACCACTAATTACAATGAGCAGTTCTTC

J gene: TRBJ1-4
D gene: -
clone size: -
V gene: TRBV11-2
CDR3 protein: CASSLGARNEKLFF
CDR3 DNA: TGTGCCAGCAGCTTGGGGGCCCGAAATGAAAAACTGTTTTTT

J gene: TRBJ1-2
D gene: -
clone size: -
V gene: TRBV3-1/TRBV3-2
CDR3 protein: CASSQDTGLTGYLNYGYTF
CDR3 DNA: TGTGCCAGCAGCCAAGATACCGGTCTCACGGGATACCTCAACTATGGCTACACCTTC

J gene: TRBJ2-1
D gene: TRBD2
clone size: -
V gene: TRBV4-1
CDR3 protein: CASSRGGPDNEQFF
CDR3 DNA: TGCGCCAGCAGTAGGGGAGGGCCGGATAATGAGCAGTTCTTC

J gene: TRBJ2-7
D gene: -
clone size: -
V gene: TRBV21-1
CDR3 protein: CASSKREGLGDEQYF
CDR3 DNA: TGTGCCAGCAGCAAAAGGGAGGGTCTGGGGGACGAGCAGTACTTC

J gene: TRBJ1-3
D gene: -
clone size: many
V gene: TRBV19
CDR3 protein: CASTIAGAAGNTIYF
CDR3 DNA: TGTGCCAGTACCATCGCAGGGGCAGCAGGAAACACCATATATTTT

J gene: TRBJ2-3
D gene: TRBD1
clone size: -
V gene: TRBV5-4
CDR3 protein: CASRRDRGPDTQYF
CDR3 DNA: TGTGCCAGCCGCCGGGACAGGGGGCCAGATACGCAGTATTTT

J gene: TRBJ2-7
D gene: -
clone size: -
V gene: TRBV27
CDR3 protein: CASSGASSYEQYF
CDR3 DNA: TGTGCCAGCAGTGGGGCTAGCTCCTACGAGCAGTACTTC

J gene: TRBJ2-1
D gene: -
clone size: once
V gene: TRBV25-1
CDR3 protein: CASSEPGGVYNEQFF
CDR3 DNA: TGTGCCAGCAGTGAGCCCGGAGGTGTGTACAATGAGCAGTTCTTC

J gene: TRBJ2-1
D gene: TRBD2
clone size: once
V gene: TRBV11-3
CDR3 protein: CASSQGLAPSSYNEQFF
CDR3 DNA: TGTGCCAGCAGCCAGGGACTAGCACCGAGCTCCTACAATGAGCAGTTCTTC

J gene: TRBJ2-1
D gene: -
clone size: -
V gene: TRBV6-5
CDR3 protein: CASSRTRDEQFF
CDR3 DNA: TGTGCCAGCAGTCGGACTCGGGATGAGCAGTTCTTC

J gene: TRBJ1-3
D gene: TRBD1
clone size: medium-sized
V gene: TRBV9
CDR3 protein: CASSAQTGVRNTIYF
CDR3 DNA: TGTGCCAGCAGCGCCCAGACAGGGGTTCGAAACACCATATATTTT

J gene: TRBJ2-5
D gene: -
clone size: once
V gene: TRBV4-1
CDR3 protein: CASSPPGKETQYF
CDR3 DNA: TGCGCCAGCAGCCCCCCAGGTAAAGAGACCCAGTACTTC

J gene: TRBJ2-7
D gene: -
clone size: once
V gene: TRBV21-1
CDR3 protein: CASSESGQGSCPYEQYF
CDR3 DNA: TGTGCCAGCAGCGAATCAGGACAGGGGTCATGCCCCTACGAGCAGTACTTC

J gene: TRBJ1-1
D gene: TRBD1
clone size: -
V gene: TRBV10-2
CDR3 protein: CASSDPLRTGTNTEAFF
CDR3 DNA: TGCGCCAGCAGTGACCCACTTAGGACAGGAACGAACACTGAAGCTTTCTTT

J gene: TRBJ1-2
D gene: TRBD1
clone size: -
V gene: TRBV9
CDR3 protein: CASSGGQDNYGYTF
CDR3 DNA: TGTGCCAGCAGCGGCGGACAGGACAACTATGGCTACACCTTC

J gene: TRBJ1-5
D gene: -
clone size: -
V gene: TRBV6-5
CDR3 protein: CASSYSTPARGQPQHF
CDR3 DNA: TGTGCCAGCAGTTACTCTACGCCAGCAAGGGGTCAGCCCCAGCATTTT

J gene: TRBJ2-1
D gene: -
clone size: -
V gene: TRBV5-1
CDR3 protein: CASSFMSSQDNEQFF
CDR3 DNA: TGCGCCAGCAGCTTCATGTCGAGCCAGGACAATGAGCAGTTCTTC

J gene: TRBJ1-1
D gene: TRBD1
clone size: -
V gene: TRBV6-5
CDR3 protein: CASSPTGLNTEAFF
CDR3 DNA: TGTGCCAGCAGTCCGACAGGGCTTAACACTGAAGCTTTCTTT

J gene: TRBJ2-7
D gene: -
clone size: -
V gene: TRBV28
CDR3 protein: CASSLFGGHYEQYF
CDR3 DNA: TGTGCCAGCAGTTTATTCGGCGGACACTACGAGCAGTACTTC

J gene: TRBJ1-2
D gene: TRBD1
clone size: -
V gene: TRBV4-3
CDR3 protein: CASSQDRQGSYGYTF
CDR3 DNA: TGCGCCAGCAGCCAAGATCGACAGGGTAGCTATGGCTACACCTTC

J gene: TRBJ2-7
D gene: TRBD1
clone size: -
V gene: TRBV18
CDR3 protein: CASSPQGQPIEQYF
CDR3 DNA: TGTGCCAGCTCACCCCAGGGACAGCCAATTGAGCAGTACTTC

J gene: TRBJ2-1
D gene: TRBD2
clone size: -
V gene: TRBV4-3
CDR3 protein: CASSQDAGDYNEQFF
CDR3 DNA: TGCGCCAGCAGCCAAGACGCGGGAGACTACAATGAGCAGTTCTTC

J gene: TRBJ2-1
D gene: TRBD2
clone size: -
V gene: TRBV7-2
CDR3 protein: CASSIGTSGYNEQFF
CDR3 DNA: TGTGCCAGCAGCATAGGGACTAGCGGATACAATGAGCAGTTCTTC

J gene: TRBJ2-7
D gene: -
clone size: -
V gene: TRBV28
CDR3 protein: CASMERSSYEQYF
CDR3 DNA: TGTGCCAGCATGGAAAGGAGCTCCTACGAGCAGTACTTC

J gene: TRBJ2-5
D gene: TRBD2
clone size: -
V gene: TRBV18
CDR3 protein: CASSPPGGTEGTQYF
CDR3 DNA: TGTGCCAGCTCACCACCCGGGGGGACGGAAGGGACCCAGTACTTC

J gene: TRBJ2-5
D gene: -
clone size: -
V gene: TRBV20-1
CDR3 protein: CSASREWETQYF
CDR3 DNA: TGCAGTGCTAGTCGGGAGTGGGAGACCCAGTACTTC

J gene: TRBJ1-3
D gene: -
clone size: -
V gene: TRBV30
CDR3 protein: CAWSTGRGAGNTIYF
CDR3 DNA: TGTGCCTGGAGCACGGGCAGGGGTGCTGGAAACACCATATATTTT

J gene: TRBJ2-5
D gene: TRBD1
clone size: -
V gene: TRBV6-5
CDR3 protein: CASRAGQGPQETQYF
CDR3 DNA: TGTGCCAGCAGGGCGGGACAGGGCCCCCAAGAGACCCAGTACTTC

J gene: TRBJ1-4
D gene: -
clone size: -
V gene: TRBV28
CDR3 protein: CASSLSGNEKLFF
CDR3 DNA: TGTGCCAGCAGTTTATCAGGGAATGAAAAACTGTTTTTT

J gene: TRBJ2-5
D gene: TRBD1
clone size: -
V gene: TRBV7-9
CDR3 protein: CASSLVGGRGRETQYF
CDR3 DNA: TGTGCCAGCAGCTTAGTAGGCGGCAGGGGGCGGGAGACCCAGTACTTC

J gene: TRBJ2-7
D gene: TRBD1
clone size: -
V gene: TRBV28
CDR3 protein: CASSAGQGAAEQYF
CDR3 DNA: TGTGCCAGCAGTGCGGGACAGGGGGCTGCCGAGCAGTACTTC

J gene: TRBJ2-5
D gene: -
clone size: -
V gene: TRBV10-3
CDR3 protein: CAISETGETQYF
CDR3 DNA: TGTGCCATCAGTGAGACGGGAGAGACCCAGTACTTC

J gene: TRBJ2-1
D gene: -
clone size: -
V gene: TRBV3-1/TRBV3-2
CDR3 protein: CASSQDTRGNEQFF
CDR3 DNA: TGTGCCAGCAGCCAAGATACCAGGGGCAATGAGCAGTTCTTC

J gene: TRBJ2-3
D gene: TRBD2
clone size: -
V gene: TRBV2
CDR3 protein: CASRASGSLDTQYF
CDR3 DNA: TGTGCCAGCCGGGCTAGCGGGAGTTTAGATACGCAGTATTTT

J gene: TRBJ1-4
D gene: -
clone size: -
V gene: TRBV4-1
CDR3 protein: CASSQGAGEIGEKLFF
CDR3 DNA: TGCGCCAGCAGCCAAGGGGCAGGGGAAATCGGTGAAAAACTGTTTTTT

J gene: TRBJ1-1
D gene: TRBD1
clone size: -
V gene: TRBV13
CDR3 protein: CASSIQQGVFSEAFF
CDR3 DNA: TGTGCCAGCAGTATCCAACAGGGGGTATTTAGTGAAGCTTTCTTT

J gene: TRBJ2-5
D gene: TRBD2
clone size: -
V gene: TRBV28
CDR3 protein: CASTNTLGLALETQYF
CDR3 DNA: TGTGCCAGCACAAACACGTTGGGACTAGCGTTAGAGACCCAGTACTTC

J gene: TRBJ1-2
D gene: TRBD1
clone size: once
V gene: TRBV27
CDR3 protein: CASSSAGTVYGYTF
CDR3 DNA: TGTGCCAGCAGTTCAGCCGGGACAGTCTATGGCTACACCTTC

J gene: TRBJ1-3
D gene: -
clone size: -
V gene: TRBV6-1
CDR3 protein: CASSDVGYGNGNTIYF
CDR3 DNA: TGTGCCAGCAGTGATGTAGGTTACGGGAATGGAAACACCATATATTTT